Presented here are 27 T cell receptor beta chains from one specimen sequenced in a study of T cell responses to AZD1222 COVID-19 vaccine (dated by TCRdb to the early 2020s). Libraries were built with the immunoSEQ multiplex PCR assay. Not all clones reach the TCRdb copy of this immuneACCESS table, which keeps in-frame sequences only. Checked studies attribute under half of the gap to unresolved V genes and leave the rest unexplained. The sample records more than 95,000 clones, 88% of which are singletons. The ten biggest clones cover 5% to 6% of the sample. Read against the paper, the sample's time point label means: baseline before first vaccination. The sample was peripheral blood, taken on day 0 of AZD1222 vaccination. The receptors here all came from an adult in good health.

The chain recombines TRBV18 with TRBJ2-7; 8 nucleotides line up with TRBD2. This CDR3 is built from 13 residues. The ends lost 3 bases at V and 5 bases at J; junction bases unmatched: 3. Germline CDR1 KGHSH, CDR2 LQKENI. The CDR3 protein is CASSPGTSHEQYF. CDR3 nucleotide sequence: TGTGCCAGCTCACCCGGGACTAGTCACGAGCAGTACTTC.

The CDR3 spells CAWSFSGNQPQHF. The CDR3, as DNA: TGTGCCTGGAGTTTCTCAGGGAATCAGCCCCAGCATTTT. The genes are TRBV30 and TRBJ1-5; possibly TRBD1 for D (5 bases). The CDR3 is 13 residues long. Germline V gives CDR1 GTSNPN, CDR2 SVGIG (reference sequence). The V end lost 2 bases, the J end lost 4 bases, and 9 bases lay between the germline ends.

The V call is TRBV5-1, the J call TRBJ2-3, with TRBD2 matching over 13 bases. CDR3 size: 19 residues. Germline CDR1 and CDR2: SGHRS and YFSETQ. Trimming removed 3 bases from V and 5 bases from J; junction bases left unmatched: 15. CDR3 residues: CASSSWGQGGLAGEDTQYF. The CDR3 DNA reads TGCGCCAGCAGCTCGTGGGGACAGGGAGGACTAGCGGGAGAAGATACGCAGTATTTT.

The chain combines TRBV28 with TRBJ1-2, with D possibly TRBD1 on 5 matching bases. CDR3 length equals 13 residues. V gave up 11 bases and J gave up 8 bases, with 21 bases separating them. CDR1 is MDHEN and CDR2 is SYDVKM in the germline V gene. The CDR3 reads CAGSPLGVGGYTF. CDR3 coding DNA: TGTGCCGGATCCCCATTGGGGGTAGGCGGCTACACCTTC.

The table lists this clone with a few counts. J is TRBJ2-2 and V is TRBV3-1 (or the pseudogene TRBV3-2), with 7 bases identical to TRBD1. The length of the CDR3 is 17 residues. Losses at the gene ends were 1 base for V and 0 bases for J; bases not matched to a gene: 5. In germline, CDR1 is LGHDT, CDR2 YNNKEL (reference sequence). The CDR3 nucleotides are TGTGCCAGCAGCCAAGCAACAGGGGTTTCGAACACCGGGGAGCTGTTTTTT. It specifies CASSQATGVSNTGELFF.

This rearrangement joins TRBV23-1 to TRBJ2-7; 7 bases map to TRBD1. TRBV23-1 is an open reading frame whose function is uncertain. V lost 8 bases to trimming and J lost 2 bases; unmatched junction nucleotides: 9. The CDR3 consists of 14 residues. The CDR3 loop is CASPDRTGPYEQYF. CDR3 nucleotide sequence: TGCGCCAGCCCCGACAGGACAGGCCCCTACGAGCAGTACTTC.

The chain carries TRBV27 and TRBJ1-2; no clear D gene. Trimming removed 0 bases at V and 4 bases at J, with 9 bases between. This CDR3 spans 14 amino acids. Germline values: CDR1 MNHEY, CDR2 SMNVEV (reference sequence). The DNA for the CDR3 is TGTGCCAGCAGTTTATCCGGGAGCGTCTATGGCTACACCTTC. Translated: CASSLSGSVYGYTF.

V is TRBV5-4 and J is TRBJ1-2, with D possibly TRBD1 on 5 matching bases. The CDR3 has 13 residues. The germline V gene encodes CDR1 SGHNT and CDR2 YYREEE (reference sequence). The V gene lost 4 bases and the J gene lost 4 bases, with 11 bases spanning the gap. The CDR3, as DNA: TGTGCCAGCAGCGGGGGATTCTTCTATGGCTACACCTTC. Translated, it gives CASSGGFFYGYTF.

V and J are TRBV11-2 and TRBJ2-5; 8 positions agree with TRBD2. Germline CDR1 reads SGHAT; CDR2 reads FQNNGV. The trim removed 4 bases at V and 4 bases at J, leaving 8 bases unmatched. There are 15 residues in the CDR3. CDR3 DNA sequence: TGTGCCAGCAGCTCCCTGGCGGGAGGCGGAGAGACCCAGTACTTC. Protein sequence: CASSSLAGGGETQYF.

The chain has TRBV7-3 and TRBJ2-7, with a weak D call TRBD1 (6 bases). Germline loops: CDR1 SGHTA, CDR2 FQGTGA. The CDR3 totals 13 residues. Trimming removed 9 bases at V and 6 bases at J, with 18 bases between. DNA for the CDR3: TGTGCCAGTTCACAGGGATCTCTAAGCGAGCAGTACTTC. It is translated as CASSQGSLSEQYF.

V is TRBV18 and J is TRBJ1-5, with D hard to call. Deletions cut 4 bases from V and 2 bases from J, with 12 bases between. Germline CDR1 KGHSH, CDR2 LQKENI. The CDR3 length is 15 residues. CDR3: CASSRATSGNQPQHF. The DNA of the CDR3 is TGTGCCAGCTCACGTGCGACGTCGGGCAATCAGCCCCAGCATTTT.

The genes are TRBV19 and TRBJ2-7; no definite D call. Trimming stripped 1 base from V and 0 bases from J, with 7 bases between. Germline V gene data show CDR1 as LNHDA and CDR2 as SQIVND (reference sequence). This CDR3 spans 14 amino acids. For the CDR3, the DNA is TGTGCCAGTAGTATAGCGGCCACCTCCTACGAGCAGTACTTC. Its translation is CASSIAATSYEQYF.

This clone was observed a single time. This chain uses TRBV3-1 (or the pseudogene TRBV3-2) with TRBJ2-3; 7 positions match TRBD2. With V trimmed by 6 bases and J by 5 bases, 11 bases remained unmatched. CDR1 is LGHDT, CDR2 YNNKEL, per germline (reference sequence). The CDR3 sequence is 15 residues long. The CDR3 reads CASRLMGGDRDTQYF. The CDR3 region has the DNA TGTGCCAGCAGGCTCATGGGGGGGGATAGAGATACGCAGTATTTT.

The chain carries TRBV4-3 and TRBJ1-1; D is unresolved. This CDR3 has 16 residues. V lost 1 base, J lost 1 base, and 13 bases lay in between. Germline CDR1 is LGHNA and CDR2 is YSLEER. The CDR3 nucleotides are TGCGCCAGCAGCCAAGGCGTAGGGTCTCGGAACACTGAAGCTTTCTTT. Protein sequence: CASSQGVGSRNTEAFF.

The chain is built from TRBV5-5 and TRBJ1-4, with D hard to call. Germline V CDR1 and CDR2: SGHKS, YYEKEE (reference sequence). The germline V and J ends were trimmed by 3 bases and 8 bases, with 5 bases remaining between them. This CDR3 contains 11 residues. CDR3 in DNA: TGTGCCAGCAGCTCGGAGGAAAAACTGTTTTTT. Amino acids: CASSSEEKLFF.

J is TRBJ2-7 and V is TRBV3-1 (or the pseudogene TRBV3-2), with D hard to call. Germline-derived CDR1 and CDR2 are LGHDT and YNNKEL (reference sequence). This CDR3 spans 14 amino acids. The V end lost 4 bases, the J end lost 3 bases, and 13 bases lay between the germline ends. CDR3 sequence: CASSPKKPIYEQYF. In nucleotides, the CDR3 is TGTGCCAGCAGCCCAAAAAAACCCATCTACGAGCAGTACTTC.

The rearrangement joins TRBV30 to TRBJ2-7; 9 bases map to TRBD1. The J segment lost 4 bases and the V segment lost 2 bases, leaving 6 bases of the junction unmatched. This CDR3 region has 14 residues. Germline lookup yields CDR1 GTSNPN and CDR2 SVGIG (reference sequence). The DNA of the CDR3 is TGTGCCTGGAGTTACAGGGGGCTGTCTTACGAGCAGTACTTC. Its protein product is CAWSYRGLSYEQYF. Combining the CDR3 with reference TRBV30 and TRBJ2-7 gives the whole variable domain SQTIHQWPATLVQPVGSPLSLECTVEGTSNPNLYWYRQAAGRGLQLLFYSVGIGQISSEVPQNLSASRPQDRQFILSSKKLLLSDSGFYLCAWSYRGLSYEQYFGPGTRLTVT.

V is TRBV11-2 and J is TRBJ2-1; 9 bases fit TRBD1. J was trimmed by 7 bases and V by 5 bases; bases with no gene match: 15. CDR3 length: 17 amino acids. The germline V gene has CDR1 SGHAT and CDR2 FQNNGV. The CDR3 DNA reads as TGTGCCAGCAGCCCTCGGCTGGGACAGGGAGGGGGAAATGAGCAGTTCTTC. It yields the protein CASSPRLGQGGGNEQFF.

V and J are TRBV2 and TRBJ1-3, with a possible D match to TRBD1 (5 bases). The CDR3 has 14 residues. Germline loops: CDR1 SNHLY, CDR2 FYNNEI. The germline V and J ends were trimmed by 1 base and 4 bases, with 8 bases remaining between them. The CDR3 loop is CASSEVGEGNTIYF. In DNA form, the CDR3 reads TGTGCCAGCAGTGAAGTGGGGGAAGGAAACACCATATATTTT.

The V and J genes are TRBV6-5 and TRBJ1-4; 8 bases agree with TRBD1. Per the germline V gene, CDR1 is MNHEY and CDR2 is SVGAGI. This CDR3 is 15 amino acids long. Trimming removed 5 bases from V and 6 bases from J; junction bases left unmatched: 8. The CDR3 loop is CASSTDRVRHEKLFF. In nucleotides, the CDR3 is TGTGCCAGCAGTACGGACAGGGTCCGACATGAAAAACTGTTTTTT.

The chain links TRBV3-1 (or the pseudogene TRBV3-2) to TRBJ1-2; no clear D gene. The CDR3 covers 13 residues. Germline V gene sequence: CDR1 LGHDT, CDR2 YNNKEL (reference sequence). The germline V and J ends were trimmed by 1 base and 5 bases, with 8 bases remaining between them. DNA of the CDR3: TGTGCCAGCAGCCAAGGTTGGGTGTATGGCTACACCTTC. Amino acids: CASSQGWVYGYTF.

The genes are TRBV3-1 (or the pseudogene TRBV3-2) and TRBJ2-7, with a weak D call TRBD2 (6 bases). Trimming stripped 0 bases from V and 4 bases from J, with 16 bases between. Germline-derived CDR1 and CDR2 are LGHDT and YNNKEL (reference sequence). This CDR3 spans 16 amino acids. CDR3 sequence (DNA): TGTGCCAGCAGCCAAGAGGGCCACGGGAGTGGATACGAGCAGTACTTC. Translated, it gives CASSQEGHGSGYEQYF.

The chain has TRBV3-1 (or the pseudogene TRBV3-2) and TRBJ2-3, with 10 nucleotides matching TRBD2. The germline V gene has CDR1 LGHDT and CDR2 YNNKEL (reference sequence). V was pared by 3 bases and J by 6 bases, with 12 bases of the junction left unmatched. This CDR3 has 17 residues. The CDR3 spells CASSHRLAGGLRDTQYF. CDR3 coding DNA: TGTGCCAGCAGCCATCGATTAGCGGGGGGCCTCCGGGATACGCAGTATTTT.

This chain joins TRBV6-5 and TRBJ2-2; D gene unclear. The CDR3 totals 14 residues. The germline CDR1 and CDR2 sequences are MNHEY and SVGAGI. V was cut by 6 bases and J by 2 bases, with 10 bases left in between. CDR3 coding DNA: TGTGCCAGCAGGACCTACGTAAACACCGGGGAGCTGTTTTTT. Its translation is CASRTYVNTGELFF.

The rearrangement uses TRBV5-6 and TRBJ2-5, with a tentative D call TRBD1 (6 bases). V dropped 3 bases and J dropped 5 bases, with 11 bases sitting between them. The length of the CDR3 is 13 residues. Germline V lookup: CDR1 SGHDT, CDR2 YYEEEE. In nucleotides, the CDR3 is TGTGCCAGCAGCTCAGGGGCCTTCGAGACCCAGTACTTC. Residues: CASSSGAFETQYF. Based on the CDR3 plus reference TRBV5-6 and TRBJ2-5, the full variable domain is DAGVTQSPTHLIKTRGQQVTLRCSPKSGHDTVSWYQQALGQGPQFIFQYYEEEERQRGNFPDRFSGHQFPNYSSELNVNALLLGDSALYLCASSSGAFETQYFGPGTRLLVL.

This clone was found a few times. The CDR3 spells CASSLDTNTEAFF. CDR3 DNA sequence: TGTGCCAGCAGCTTGGACACGAACACTGAAGCTTTCTTT. The chain carries TRBV5-5 and TRBJ1-1, with D hard to call. The germline CDR1 and CDR2 sequences are SGHKS and YYEKEE (reference sequence). Trimming cost V 0 bases and J 1 base, with 4 bases left between them. There are 13 residues in the CDR3.

The chain has TRBV6-5 and TRBJ1-1; 10 positions agree with TRBD1. The junction had 7 bases not matched to a gene; V was cut back by 6 bases and J by 6 bases. There are 14 residues in the CDR3. Germline V gene data show CDR1 as MNHEY and CDR2 as SVGAGI. CDR3 loop: CASRRTGGFPEAFF. The CDR3 nucleotides read TGTGCCAGCAGACGGACAGGGGGATTTCCTGAAGCTTTCTTT.